These 27 T cell receptor beta chains came from one sample sequenced in a study of response to subunit inactivated influenza vaccine. TCRdb re-called the RT-PCR reads through MiXCR, storing one row per CDR3 protein. The sample yields roughly 500,000 distinct CDR3 sequences, around a quarter seen once. These data were also filed under a second study, of T cells expressing NK-cell markers. This second study notes: Template switching by 5'RACE with UMIs generated the TCR beta cDNA.

The sequenced sample was CD4+ T cells sorted from PBMCs, obtained 11 to 12 days after vaccination. The receptors stem from a middle-aged man who received an inactivated influenza vaccine.

The J gene is TRBJ2-2, the V gene TRBV12-3 or TRBV12-4; perhaps TRBD2 as D (5 bases). The germline V and J ends were trimmed by 1 base and 4 bases, with 7 bases remaining between them. The CDR3 has 14 amino acids. The chain's CDR3 is CASSLDEGTGELFF. CDR3 coding DNA: TGTGCCAGCAGTTTAGATGAGGGCACCGGGGAGCTGTTTTTT.

The DNA of the CDR3 is TGTGCCAGCAGCTTGGCGAGCTTCAGTACTGAAGCTTTCTTT. Translated, it gives CASSLASFSTEAFF. The chain recombines TRBV5-6 with TRBJ1-1, with D unresolved. Deletions cut 0 bases from V and 5 bases from J, with 11 bases between. Looked up from germline, CDR1 is SGHDT and CDR2 is YYEEEE. The CDR3 spans 14 residues.

There are a few counts of this clonotype. This chain uses TRBV15 with TRBJ1-3; the D gene is possibly TRBD1 (6 bases). This CDR3 region has 18 residues. Germline V gene sequence: CDR1 LNHNV, CDR2 YYDKDF (reference sequence). Trimming took off 5 bases at V and 0 bases at J, with 20 bases between the two ends. This CDR3 reads CATSQRGRTSHSGNTIYF. The CDR3 nucleotides are TGTGCCACCAGCCAGAGGGGGAGAACTTCACACTCTGGAAACACCATATATTTT.

This clonotype was counted only a few times. The V gene is TRBV5-6, the J gene TRBJ2-3, with 12 bases matching TRBD2. The V segment lost 4 bases and the J segment 4 bases; nucleotides outside the gene matches: 7. The CDR3 runs 16 residues. Germline lookup yields CDR1 SGHDT and CDR2 YYEEEE. CDR3 coding DNA: TGTGCCAGCAGCCGAACTAGCGGGAGGCTGTCAGATACGCAGTATTTT. Translation gives CASSRTSGRLSDTQYF. Full variable domain (rest looked up from reference TRBV5-6 and TRBJ2-3): DAGVTQSPTHLIKTRGQQVTLRCSPKSGHDTVSWYQQALGQGPQFIFQYYEEEERQRGNFPDRFSGHQFPNYSSELNVNALLLGDSALYLCASSRTSGRLSDTQYFGPGTRLTVL.

This CDR3 reads CSARDPSWGEQYF. The DNA of the CDR3 is TGCAGTGCTAGAGATCCCTCTTGGGGCGAGCAGTACTTC. The chain carries TRBV20-1 and TRBJ2-7; D is unresolved. The CDR3 extends over 13 amino acids. Trimming left V 0 bases short and J 6 bases short, with 12 bases between. Germline loops: CDR1 DFQATT, CDR2 SNEGSKA (reference sequence).

This clonotype was picked up one time. A read error is possible here, since a much larger clone lies one base away. The chain carries TRBV4-2 and TRBJ1-4; no clear D gene. Looked up from germline, CDR1 is LGHNA and CDR2 is YNFKEQ. This CDR3 region has 17 residues. The CDR3 DNA reads TGTACCAGCAGCCAAGAGGCCGTTCGGGTAACTAATGAAAAACTGTTTTTT. It is translated as CTSSQEAVRVTNEKLFF.

This clonotype was picked up a small number of times. The gene calls are TRBV11-2 and TRBJ1-1, with D possibly matching TRBD1 (5 bases). Deletions cut 5 bases from V and 1 base from J, with 23 bases between. CDR3 size: 18 residues. Germline CDR1 is SGHAT and CDR2 is FQNNGV. This chain's CDR3 is CASSLGSFSGRKNTEAFF. As DNA, the CDR3 is TGTGCCAGCAGCCTTGGCTCTTTCTCAGGGAGAAAGAACACTGAAGCTTTCTTT.

The chain has TRBV6-5 and TRBJ2-3; no reliable D call. The CDR3 consists of 16 residues. Germline V CDR1 and CDR2: MNHEY, SVGAGI. Trimming removed 2 bases from V and 2 bases from J, with 14 bases in between. Here the CDR3 reads CASSYRVRTATDTQYF. CDR3 sequence (DNA): TGTGCCAGCAGTTACCGAGTGCGAACAGCCACAGATACGCAGTATTTT.

The chain recombines TRBV28 with TRBJ2-7; D possibly corresponds to TRBD1 (5 bases). Trimming pared 8 bases from V and 1 base from J, leaving 15 bases between. CDR1 and CDR2 from the germline V gene are MDHEN and SYDVKM. The CDR3 spans 14 residues. CDR3 protein: CASVKQDQSYEQYF. In nucleotides, the CDR3 is TGTGCCAGCGTCAAACAGGATCAGTCCTACGAGCAGTACTTC.

This clonotype was observed a few times. The genes are TRBV15 and TRBJ2-3; D remains unclear. The V gene lost 3 bases and the J gene lost 0 bases, with 10 bases spanning the gap. CDR3 length: 15 residues. CDR1 is LNHNV, CDR2 YYDKDF, per germline (reference sequence). Here the CDR3 DNA reads TGTGCCACCAGCAGGGCCAGAGAGAGCACAGATACGCAGTATTTT. As protein: CATSRARESTDTQYF.

Comment on this clonotype: This may be a read error: a much more frequent sequence differs by one nucleotide. The CDR3 sequence is CASSTGTIYNEQFF. DNA for the CDR3: TGTGCCAGCAGCACCGGGACTATCTACAATGAGCAGTTCTTC. V usage is TRBV12-3 or TRBV12-4 and J usage is TRBJ2-1; 7 positions agree with TRBD2. V was pared by 6 bases and J by 3 bases, with 5 bases of the junction left unmatched. There are 14 residues in the CDR3.

This clonotype showed up just a few times. The rearrangement links TRBV7-2 to TRBJ1-4; a weak D match, TRBD1 (5 bases). V was trimmed by 6 bases and J by 1 base, leaving 15 bases between them. Looked up from germline, CDR1 is SGHTA and CDR2 is FQGNSA. The length of the CDR3 is 16 residues. Here the CDR3 reads CASSSTSGLTNEKLFF. The CDR3 DNA sequence: TGTGCCAGCAGTTCAACCTCGGGGCTAACTAATGAAAAACTGTTTTTT.

The V gene is TRBV7-2, the J gene TRBJ2-7; 7 positions agree with TRBD1. This CDR3 is 15 amino acids long. V was pared by 1 base and J by 2 bases, with 5 bases of the junction left unmatched. The germline gives CDR1 SGHTA, CDR2 FQGNSA. CDR3 DNA sequence: TGTGCCAGCAGCTTAGAGGGACAGCCGACCTACGAGCAGTACTTC. This translates into CASSLEGQPTYEQYF.

J is TRBJ2-7 and V is TRBV19; 10 positions match TRBD1. This CDR3 region has 15 residues. Germline lookup yields CDR1 LNHDA and CDR2 SQIVND (reference sequence). The trim removed 4 bases at V and 3 bases at J, leaving 6 bases unmatched. The CDR3, as DNA: TGTGCCAGTAGTACATTAGACAGGGGGCTCTACGAGCAGTACTTC. Protein sequence: CASSTLDRGLYEQYF. Supplemented by reference TRBV19 and TRBJ2-7, the full variable domain reads DGGITQSPKYLFRKEGQNVTLSCEQNLNHDAMYWYRQDPGQGLRLIYYSQIVNDFQKGDIAEGYSVSREKKESFPLTVTSAQKNPTAFYLCASSTLDRGLYEQYFGPGTRLTVT.

The chain employs TRBV20-1 and TRBJ2-5; 14 bases are a match to TRBD2. Germline CDR1 is DFQATT and CDR2 is SNEGSKA (reference sequence). V gave up 3 bases and J gave up 4 bases; unmatched junction bases: 13. This CDR3 has 18 amino acids. The CDR3 loop is CSARERLAGGPFRETQYF. DNA for the CDR3: TGCAGTGCTAGGGAAAGACTAGCGGGGGGGCCCTTTAGAGAGACCCAGTACTTC.

The rearrangement uses TRBV3-1 and TRBJ2-5; no definite D call. Trimming left V 1 base short and J 5 bases short, with 11 bases between. The CDR3 sequence is 14 residues long. Germline V gene data show CDR1 as LGHDT and CDR2 as YNNKEL (reference sequence). CDR3 coding DNA: TGTGCCAGCAGCCAAGGCGCTAGAATCGAGACCCAGTACTTC. This gives the protein CASSQGARIETQYF.

This clonotype was observed a handful of times. The CDR3 DNA sequence: TGCGCCAGCGGACTAGCGGGGGGGCATGGAGATACGCAGTATTTT. It encodes CASGLAGGHGDTQYF. V gene TRBV5-1 combines with J gene TRBJ2-3, with 15 bases identical to TRBD2. The ends lost 7 bases at V and 5 bases at J; junction bases unmatched: 5. Germline assignment: CDR1 SGHRS and CDR2 YFSETQ. This CDR3 is 15 amino acids long.

This clonotype has just a few counts. The chain links TRBV24-1 to TRBJ2-1; 12 bases are a match to TRBD2. Germline V gene lookup returns CDR1 KGHDR and CDR2 SFDVKD. With V trimmed by 7 bases and J by 10 bases, 16 bases remained unmatched. The CDR3 has 17 residues. The CDR3 bases are TGTGCCACCAGCCCGGAAACGCCTAGCGGGAGGGCCCCCGAGCAGTTCTTC. This gives the protein CATSPETPSGRAPEQFF.

This clonotype was seen only a few times. The CDR3 nucleotides read TGTGCCAGCAACCAGGGTTTGGGCTACACCTTC. Translated: CASNQGLGYTF. This chain links TRBV6-1 with TRBJ1-2; perhaps TRBD1 as D (5 bases). V was cut by 7 bases and J by 8 bases, with 11 bases left in between. Germline-derived CDR1 and CDR2 are MNHNS and SASEGT. CDR3 length equals 11 residues.

The chain joins TRBV28 to TRBJ1-1, with 10 bases matching TRBD1. This CDR3 has 17 amino acids. Trimming at V came to 2 bases and at J to 3 bases, leaving 9 bases not matched to a gene. Germline assignment: CDR1 MDHEN and CDR2 SYDVKM. DNA of the CDR3: TGTGCCAGCAGTTTACCGTTTCGGACAGGGGGGGACACTGAAGCTTTCTTT. Amino acids: CASSLPFRTGGDTEAFF.

There are a few counts of this clonotype. V and J are TRBV7-2 and TRBJ1-1; no firm D call. This CDR3 is built from 11 residues. In germline, CDR1 is SGHTA, CDR2 FQGNSA. The ends were cut back, 1 base at V and 7 bases at J, with 4 bases in the middle. The CDR3 sequence is CASSLEFEAFF. The CDR3 nucleotides read TGTGCCAGCAGCTTAGAGTTTGAAGCTTTCTTT.

The chain joins TRBV2 to TRBJ1-5; TRBD1 might be the D (5 bases). The CDR3 contains 14 residues. Germline loops: CDR1 SNHLY, CDR2 FYNNEI. V was pared by 1 base and J by 3 bases, with 7 bases between. CDR3 DNA: TGTGCCAGCAGTGAAGTAGGGGCCAATCAGCCCCAGCATTTT. Translating gives CASSEVGANQPQHF.

This clonotype was found a few times. The chain employs TRBV11-2 and TRBJ2-3, with a possible D match to TRBD2 (6 bases). V lost 2 bases and J lost 2, with 14 bases in between. The CDR3 is 16 amino acids. The germline V gene has CDR1 SGHAT and CDR2 FQNNGV. DNA of the CDR3: TGTGCCAGCAGCTTAAATGGCGGGGTACTCACAGATACGCAGTATTTT. It translates to CASSLNGGVLTDTQYF.

This clonotype has just a few counts. V is TRBV11-2 and J is TRBJ2-2, with unresolved D. The V end lost 3 bases, the J end lost 4 bases, and 9 bases lay between the germline ends. Per the germline V gene, CDR1 is SGHAT and CDR2 is FQNNGV. The CDR3 runs to 14 residues. CDR3 region: CASSFQQSTGELFF. Here the CDR3 DNA reads TGTGCCAGCAGCTTCCAGCAATCCACCGGGGAGCTGTTTTTT.

This clonotype was picked up a small number of times. The rearrangement joins TRBV12-3 or TRBV12-4 to TRBJ1-6; 7 bases match TRBD1. The V segment lost 2 bases and the J segment 9 bases; nucleotides outside the gene matches: 10. The CDR3 runs 16 residues. The chain's CDR3 is CASSLSAGGKGSPLHF. The CDR3 bases are TGTGCCAGCAGTTTAAGTGCAGGGGGTAAAGGTTCACCCCTCCACTTT.

This clonotype was picked up many times. The CDR3 sequence: CASSLDRGTGELFF. DNA for the CDR3: TGTGCCAGCAGCTTGGACAGGGGGACCGGGGAGCTGTTTTTT. The chain uses TRBV7-3 and TRBJ2-2, with TRBD1 identical over 10 bases. Trimming cost V 3 bases and J 5 bases; bases outside gene matches: 0. Germline assignment: CDR1 SGHTA and CDR2 FQGTGA. The CDR3 sequence is 14 residues long.

The rearrangement joins TRBV20-1 to TRBJ1-1, with D maybe TRBD1 (6 bases). Trimming shortened V by 3 bases and J by 0 bases, and 11 bases separated the two germline ends. Per germline, CDR1 DFQATT and CDR2 SNEGSKA (reference sequence). The CDR3 has 14 amino acids. The CDR3 here is CSARAGAMNTEAFF. CDR3 coding DNA: TGCAGTGCTAGGGCAGGGGCGATGAACACTGAAGCTTTCTTT.